The clone carrying this T cell receptor beta chain appeared many times. The data were taken from a study of metastatic and nonmetastatic thyroid tumors. On the study more broadly: Across blood and tumor or nodule tissue, repertoires from malignant and benign thyroid patients were compared with one another.

The CDR3 spans 15 residues. V shed 7 bases and J shed 5 bases, with 20 bases lying between them. Germline CDR1 and CDR2: MNHEY and SVGEGT. In the authors' workflow: Built for papillary thyroid cancer, a distant-metastasis classifier drew on CDR3 differences across clinicopathological groups. From the PCR reads, TCRdb re-called clones with MiXCR. TCRdb assigned the V and J calls; the authors' analysis was not used. The sample shows some 40,000 clones, around 18% of them seen only once. Each patient came to thyroid surgery without any prior treatment (of any kind). Sequencing was carried out using tumor tissue. This sequence originates from a female donor with papillary thyroid cancer or a benign thyroid nodule (not recorded which). Some clones in this sample may be carry-over from other donors' samples. The chain employs TRBV6-2 or TRBV6-3 and TRBJ1-2; D may be TRBD1 (5 bases). The CDR3 spells CASIPNGAEKYGYTF. CDR3 DNA: TGTGCCAGCATCCCTAACGGGGCAGAGAAGTATGGCTACACCTTC.